The present TCR beta chain was sequenced within a study of identical twins. This CDR3 comprises 14 residues. The germline V gene encodes CDR1 MNHEY and CDR2 SVGEGT. A single record per CDR3 protein comes from TCRdb applying MiXCR to the 5' RACE reads. The table records some 760,000 distinct CDR3 sequences, 15% to 20% of them present only once. The table lists this clonotype with a few counts. The junction differs from germline at one of its ends, possibly a read error. This sample also belongs to another study, concerning T cells expressing NK-cell markers. That work states: Among eight sequenced donors, seven carried HCMV seropositivity while one was seronegative. Several donors likewise had their CD3+CD56-NKG2C+ fraction led by these clonotypes.

The sample taken for sequencing was PBMCs. The chain combines TRBV6-2 or TRBV6-3 with TRBJ2-7; D is unresolved. The TCR sequence derives from a woman younger than 30 in good health. The CDR3 DNA reads TGTGCCAGCAGTTACTCGCCCGAAGGCTACGTGCAGTACTTC. Translation: CASSYSPEGYVQYF.